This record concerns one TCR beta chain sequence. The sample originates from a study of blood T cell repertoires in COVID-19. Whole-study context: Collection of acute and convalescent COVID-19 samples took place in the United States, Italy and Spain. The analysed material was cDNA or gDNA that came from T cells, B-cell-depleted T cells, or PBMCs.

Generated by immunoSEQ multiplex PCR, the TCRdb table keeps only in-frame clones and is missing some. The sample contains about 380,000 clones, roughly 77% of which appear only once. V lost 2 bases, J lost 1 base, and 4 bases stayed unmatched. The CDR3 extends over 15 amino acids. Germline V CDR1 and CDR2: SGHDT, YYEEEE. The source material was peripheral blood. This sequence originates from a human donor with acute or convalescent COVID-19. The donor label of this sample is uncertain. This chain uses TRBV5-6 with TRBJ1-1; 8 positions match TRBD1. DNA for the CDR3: TGTGCCAGCAGCTTCCGGACAGGGAGGAACACTGAAGCTTTCTTT. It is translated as CASSFRTGRNTEAFF.